This T cell receptor (beta chain) derives from a study of low-dose radiotherapy and immunotherapy resistance in tumors (dated by TCRdb to 2021 to 2024). A note on the overall study: In Cohort 1, each fraction delivered 0.5 Gy every 2 weeks, and the prescribed total PTV dose was 6.5 Gy. For Cohort 2, the dose was 1 Gy per fraction given every two weeks, adding up to 13 Gy in total across 26 weeks. Cyclophosphamide 200 mg/m2 was given intravenously every two weeks, one day before each radiation and immunotherapy administration. Aspirin 300 mg was taken orally once daily by patients for four cycles, starting on cycle 1 day 1. Trial participants were not randomized into treatment groups. Eight patients were included in the translational analysis, namely three from the first dose cohort plus the first five from the second dose cohort. Nivolumab was administered intravenously as a 240 mg flat dose every two weeks, and ipilimumab was administered intravenously at 1 mg/kg every six weeks.

This clonotype was observed at least ten times. This receptor's antigen is unknown. Base qualities are not at hand, and no much larger clone is one base apart. Per the publication, the time point label means: before trial treatment. Donors were enrolled in RACIN, a single-arm phase I dose-escalation trial in which nivolumab, ipilimumab, aspirin, low-dose cyclophosphamide and low-dose radiotherapy were combined. Eligible patients had advanced, TIL-negative solid tumors. The reads were generated on an Illumina HiSeq 2500. Superscript III and a set of TRAV- and TRBV-specific primers were used to synthesize first-strand cDNA, so that both TCRalpha and TCRbeta chains were covered. A roughly 22-cycle PCR with Phusion amplified the TCRs, pairing a constant-region primer with the adapter that was attached to the V primers. The MessageAmp II aRNA Amplification Kit was used to amplify the isolated mRNA, with in vitro transcription run for roughly 15 hours at 37 degrees C. The Dynabeads mRNA DIRECT Purification Kit was used to isolate mRNA for TCR sequencing. A second approximately 25-cycle Phusion PCR added indexed Illumina adapters, and products were purified with AMPure XP beads. The published analysis was carried out like this. Custom Perl scripts pooled TCR sequences encoding the same protein, removed out-of-frame sequences and computed each clonotype's abundance. The analysis excluded TCR sequences that were supported by just one read. Repertoire metrics included Shannon entropy, Gini index, clonality, richness, and frequency of TCRs shared between repertoires. Using fastp trimming at Q25 and MiXCR clonotype assembly, TCRdb reanalyzed the public sequencing data and kept in-frame beta chains. Identical CDR3 protein sequences are pooled into one entry, listed with their most common genes and DNA. These V and J calls are TCRdb output, not the study's own analysis. The sample records roughly 36,000 distinct CDR3 sequences, roughly a third of which are singletons. The top ten clones comprise around 3.5% of the sample.

Reading from cysteine to phenylalanine, the CDR3 counts 13 amino acids. Only the CDR3 region is kept as DNA, spanning 39 bases read in frame from base 1. CDR1 and CDR2 (KGHSH, LQKENI) derive from the germline V gene. V and J are truncated by 4 bases and 5 bases respectively, leaving an intervening sequence of 11 bases. This receptor was identified in a male donor with gallbladder cancer. The chain is made from TRBV18 and TRBJ1-1; the D gene remains uncertain. The sample was PBMCs, taken before treatment. The CDR3 amino acid sequence is: CASSQPGGTEAFF. The base sequence is TGTGCCAGCTCACAACCGGGAGGGACTGAAGCTTTCTTT.